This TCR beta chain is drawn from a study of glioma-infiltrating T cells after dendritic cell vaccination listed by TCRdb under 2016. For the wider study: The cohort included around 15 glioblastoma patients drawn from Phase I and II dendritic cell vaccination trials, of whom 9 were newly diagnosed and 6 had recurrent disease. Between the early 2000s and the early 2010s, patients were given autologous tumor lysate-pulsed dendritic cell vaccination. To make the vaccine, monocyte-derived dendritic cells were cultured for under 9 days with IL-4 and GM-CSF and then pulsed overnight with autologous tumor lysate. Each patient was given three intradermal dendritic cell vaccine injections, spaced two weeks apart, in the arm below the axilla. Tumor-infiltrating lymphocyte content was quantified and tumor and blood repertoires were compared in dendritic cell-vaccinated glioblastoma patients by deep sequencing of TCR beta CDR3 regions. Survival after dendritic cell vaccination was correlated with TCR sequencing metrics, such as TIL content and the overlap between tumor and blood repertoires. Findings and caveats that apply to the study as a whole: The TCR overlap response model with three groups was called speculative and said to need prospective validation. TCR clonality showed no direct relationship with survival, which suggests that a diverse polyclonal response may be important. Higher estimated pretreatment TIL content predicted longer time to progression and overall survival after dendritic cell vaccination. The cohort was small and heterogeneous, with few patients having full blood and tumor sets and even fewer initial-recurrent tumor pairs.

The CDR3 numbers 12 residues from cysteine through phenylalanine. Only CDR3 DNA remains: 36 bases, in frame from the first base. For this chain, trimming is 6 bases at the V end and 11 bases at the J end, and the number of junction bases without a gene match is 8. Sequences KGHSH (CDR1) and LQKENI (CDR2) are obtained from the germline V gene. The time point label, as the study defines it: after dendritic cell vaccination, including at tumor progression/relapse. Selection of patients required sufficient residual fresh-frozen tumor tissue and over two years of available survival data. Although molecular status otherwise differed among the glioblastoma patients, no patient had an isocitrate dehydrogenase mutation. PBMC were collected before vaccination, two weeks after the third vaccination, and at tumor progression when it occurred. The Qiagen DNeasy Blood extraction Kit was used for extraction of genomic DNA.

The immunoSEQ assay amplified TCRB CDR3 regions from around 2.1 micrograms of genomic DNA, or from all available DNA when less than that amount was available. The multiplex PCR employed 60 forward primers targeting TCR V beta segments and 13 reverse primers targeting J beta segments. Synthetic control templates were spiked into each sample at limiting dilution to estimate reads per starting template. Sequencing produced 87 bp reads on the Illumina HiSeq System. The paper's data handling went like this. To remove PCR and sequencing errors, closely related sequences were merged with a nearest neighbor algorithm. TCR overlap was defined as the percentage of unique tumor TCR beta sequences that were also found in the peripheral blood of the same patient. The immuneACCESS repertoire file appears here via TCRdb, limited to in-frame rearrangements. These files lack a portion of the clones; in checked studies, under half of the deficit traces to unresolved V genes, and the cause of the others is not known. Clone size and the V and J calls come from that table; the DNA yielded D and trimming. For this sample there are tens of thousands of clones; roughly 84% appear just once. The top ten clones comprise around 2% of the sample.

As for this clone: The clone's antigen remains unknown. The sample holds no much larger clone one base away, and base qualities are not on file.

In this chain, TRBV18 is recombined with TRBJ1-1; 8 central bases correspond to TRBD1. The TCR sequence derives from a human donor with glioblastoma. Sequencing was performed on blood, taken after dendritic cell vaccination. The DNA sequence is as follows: TGTGCCAGCTCGTCTCCGGACAGGGACGCTTTCTTT. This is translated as CASSSPDRDAFF. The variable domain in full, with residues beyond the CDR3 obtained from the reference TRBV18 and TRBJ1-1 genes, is NAGVMQNPRHLVRRRGQEARLRCSPMKGHSHVYWYRQLPEEGLKFMVYLQKENIIDESGMPKERFSAEFPKEGPSILRIQQVVRGDSAAYFCASSSPDRDAFFGQGTRLTVV.